This passage covers 19 T cell receptor beta chains from one sample sequenced in a study of T cells in Graves' hyperthyroidism and ophthalmopathy. What was amplified from RNA transcripts were TCR beta CDR3 regions. TCR CDR3 underwent first-round RT-PCR with the HTBI primer set. A single record per CDR3 protein comes from TCRdb applying MiXCR to the multiplex PCR reads. The sample lists 100,000 to 140,000 distinct CDR3 sequences, approximately 15% occurring once. Sequencing was performed on blood. The receptors come from a woman between 50 and 59 years old with Graves' hyperthyroidism.

There are many counts of this clonotype. The rearrangement links TRBV29-1 to TRBJ1-5, with TRBD1 matching 8 bases. V shed 5 bases and J 5 bases; nucleotides not matched to a gene: 5. The CDR3 runs to 13 residues. CDR1 and CDR2 (germline): SQVTM, ANQGSEA. CDR3: CSVSGGVHQPQHF. The CDR3 DNA is TGCAGCGTTTCAGGGGGCGTCCATCAGCCCCAGCATTTT. Complete variable domain (other parts from reference TRBV29-1 and TRBJ1-5): SAVISQKPSRDICQRGTSLTIQCQVDSQVTMMFWYRQQPGQSLTLIATANQGSEATYESGFVIDKFPISRPNLTFSTLTVSNMSPEDSSIYLCSVSGGVHQPQHFGDGTRLSIL.

This clonotype was seen a handful of times. V is TRBV15 and J is TRBJ2-3, with unresolved D. Looked up from germline, CDR1 is LNHNV and CDR2 is YYDKDF (reference sequence). This CDR3 is 14 amino acids long. The V end lost 0 bases, the J end lost 1 base, and 5 bases lay between the germline ends. The CDR3 spells CATSRDPGTDTQYF. CDR3 sequence (DNA): TGTGCCACCAGCAGAGATCCGGGCACAGATACGCAGTATTTT.

In this sample, this clonotype turned up many times. The rearrangement uses TRBV19 and TRBJ1-5, with a possible D match to TRBD1 (6 bases). This CDR3 region has 13 residues. The V gene lost 5 bases and the J gene lost 4 bases, with 9 bases spanning the gap. In germline, CDR1 is LNHDA, CDR2 SQIVND (reference sequence). CDR3 residues: CASSVQGNQPQHF. The CDR3, as DNA: TGTGCCAGTAGTGTCCAGGGGAATCAGCCCCAGCATTTT.

This clonotype was observed many times. The rearrangement uses TRBV15 and TRBJ2-3; 8 bases are a match to TRBD1. The CDR3 contains 16 residues. V was pared by 3 bases and J by 5 bases, with 10 bases of the junction left unmatched. The V gene's germline CDR1 is LNHNV and CDR2 YYDKDF (reference sequence). The chain's CDR3 is CATSRGVRGPGDTQYF. CDR3 DNA sequence: TGTGCCACCAGCAGGGGGGTCAGGGGGCCAGGAGATACGCAGTATTTT.

V is TRBV5-1 and J is TRBJ1-1; D is perhaps TRBD1 (5 bases). CDR1 and CDR2 from the germline V gene are SGHRS and YFSETQ. The CDR3 spans 16 residues. Trimming cost V 2 bases and J 1 base, with 15 bases left between them. Here the CDR3 reads CASSLGHRIQNTEAFF. DNA for the CDR3: TGCGCCAGCAGCTTAGGACACCGAATCCAGAACACTGAAGCTTTCTTT. The full variable domain, with the rest looked up from reference TRBV5-1 and TRBJ1-1, is KAGVTQTPRYLIKTRGQQVTLSCSPISGHRSVSWYQQTPGQGLQFLFEYFSETQRNKGNFPGRFSGRQFSNSRSEMNVSTLELGDSALYLCASSLGHRIQNTEAFFGQGTRLTVV.

This clonotype came up many times. The V and J genes are TRBV7-9 and TRBJ2-7, with TRBD1 matching 7 bases. Germline loops: CDR1 SEHNR, CDR2 FQNEAQ (reference sequence). This CDR3 is 15 amino acids long. The V segment lost 1 base and the J segment 0 bases; nucleotides outside the gene matches: 3. The CDR3 sequence is CASSLGQGPSYEQYF. For the CDR3, the DNA is TGTGCCAGCAGCTTAGGACAGGGCCCCTCCTACGAGCAGTACTTC.

This clonotype was seen a handful of times. The chain uses TRBV5-1 and TRBJ2-7; TRBD1 matches 7 bases. The CDR3 has 14 amino acids. Germline V gene data show CDR1 as SGHRS and CDR2 as YFSETQ. V gave up 4 bases and J gave up 4 bases; unmatched junction bases: 8. DNA for the CDR3: TGCGCCAGCAGCAAGGGGGACAGCGATTACGAGCAGTACTTC. Encoded protein: CASSKGDSDYEQYF.

This clonotype came up many times. This rearrangement joins TRBV14 to TRBJ2-1; D is ambiguous. The CDR3 is 12 amino acids. V lost 4 bases and J lost 7, with 8 bases in between. Germline loops: CDR1 SGHDN, CDR2 FVKESK. The CDR3 reads CASSLSLNEQFF. CDR3 in DNA: TGTGCCAGCAGCCTATCGTTAAATGAGCAGTTCTTC. Drawing the rest from reference TRBV14 and TRBJ2-1, the complete variable domain is EAGVTQFPSHSVIEKGQTVTLRCDPISGHDNLYWYRRVMGKEIKFLLHFVKESKQDESGMPNNRFLAERTGGTYSTLKVQPAELEDSGVYFCASSLSLNEQFFGPGTRLTVL.

This clonotype was picked up many times. The CDR3 loop is CASTGTATYNEQFF. As DNA, the CDR3 is TGTGCCAGTACCGGGACAGCCACCTACAATGAGCAGTTCTTC. J is TRBJ2-1 and V is TRBV2; 7 bases fit TRBD1. The ends lost 9 bases at V and 2 bases at J; junction bases unmatched: 7. This CDR3 is 14 amino acids long. Germline V gene data show CDR1 as SNHLY and CDR2 as FYNNEI.

Many counts were recorded for this clonotype. The chain recombines TRBV7-9 with TRBJ1-1; D is uncertain. The CDR3 covers 16 residues. Germline V gene data show CDR1 as SEHNR and CDR2 as FQNEAQ (reference sequence). V dropped 3 bases and J dropped 1 base, with 15 bases sitting between them. The CDR3 reads CASSFLRPRGNTEAFF. CDR3 in DNA: TGTGCCAGCAGCTTCCTGAGACCCCGGGGGAACACTGAAGCTTTCTTT. Using reference TRBV7-9 and TRBJ1-1 for the parts outside the CDR3, the full variable domain is DTGVSQNPRHKITKRGQNVTFRCDPISEHNRLYWYRQTLGQGPEFLTYFQNEAQLEKSRLLSDRFSAERPKGSFSTLEIQRTEQGDSAMYLCASSFLRPRGNTEAFFGQGTRLTVV.

This clonotype was observed at least ten times. The rearrangement joins TRBV27 to TRBJ2-2; 13 bases fit TRBD2. This CDR3 has 21 residues. Per the germline V gene, CDR1 is MNHEY and CDR2 is SMNVEV (reference sequence). Germline trimming cut 2 bases from V and 5 bases from J; bases unmatched to any gene: 17. The CDR3 here is CASSLATGLAGSLARTGELFF. CDR3 bases: TGTGCCAGCAGTTTAGCAACGGGACTAGCGGGATCCTTAGCAAGGACCGGGGAGCTGTTTTTT.

The V call is TRBV7-3, the J call TRBJ2-3; a weak D match, TRBD1 (6 bases). Germline V gives CDR1 SGHTA, CDR2 FQGTGA. V shed 5 bases and J shed 2 bases, with 26 bases lying between them. The CDR3 is made up of 19 amino acids. DNA for the CDR3: TGTGCCAGCAGCCCAAAGGGGGTAAGAAGCGGAACTTCCACAGATACGCAGTATTTT. The encoded protein is CASSPKGVRSGTSTDTQYF.

In this sample, this clonotype turned up many times. The chain recombines TRBV5-5 with TRBJ1-6; D uncertain. Germline CDR1 is SGHKS and CDR2 is YYEKEE (reference sequence). This CDR3 has 12 residues. V was trimmed by 2 bases and J by 8 bases, leaving 5 bases between them. DNA of the CDR3: TGTGCCAGCAGCTTATCAGATTCACCCCTCCACTTT. Translating gives CASSLSDSPLHF.

This clonotype was recorded many times. The chain combines TRBV13 with TRBJ2-1; TRBD1 might be the D (6 bases). The CDR3 runs to 16 residues. Germline V gene data show CDR1 as PRHDT and CDR2 as FYEKMQ (reference sequence). Trimming pared 4 bases from V and 0 bases from J, leaving 13 bases between. The CDR3, as DNA: TGTGCCAGCAGCTGGGGGCGGGCCTACTCCTACAATGAGCAGTTCTTC. This gives the protein CASSWGRAYSYNEQFF.

This clonotype was seen repeatedly, ten times or more. This chain links TRBV19 with TRBJ1-4; 7 bases are a match to TRBD1. Germline V gives CDR1 LNHDA, CDR2 SQIVND (reference sequence). The V and J ends lost 5 bases and 7 bases, in that order; junction bases with no gene match: 10. This CDR3 has 15 residues. The DNA of the CDR3 is TGTGCCAGTAGTGCCAGTCGACAGGGTGGTGAAAAACTGTTTTTT. It translates to CASSASRQGGEKLFF. Using reference TRBV19 and TRBJ1-4 for the parts outside the CDR3, the full variable domain is DGGITQSPKYLFRKEGQNVTLSCEQNLNHDAMYWYRQDPGQGLRLIYYSQIVNDFQKGDIAEGYSVSREKKESFPLTVTSAQKNPTAFYLCASSASRQGGEKLFFGSGTQLSVL.

In this sample, this clonotype turned up a few times. The chain recombines TRBV5-1 with TRBJ1-2; D unclear. Germline V lookup: CDR1 SGHRS, CDR2 YFSETQ. The CDR3 is 15 residues long. Trimming took 0 bases from V and 4 from J, leaving 13 bases between them. Here the CDR3 DNA reads TGCGCCAGCAGCTTGGGGGCGACGTCGGTCTATGGCTACACCTTC. This gives the protein CASSLGATSVYGYTF.

This clonotype was observed many times. The chain recombines TRBV30 with TRBJ1-2, with D possibly matching TRBD1 (6 bases). The CDR3 consists of 15 residues. Trimming shortened V by 0 bases and J by 4 bases, and 15 bases separated the two germline ends. Germline CDR1 GTSNPN, CDR2 SVGIG (reference sequence). CDR3 DNA sequence: TGTGCCTGGAGTGTAAACTGGGGGCGAACCTATGGCTACACCTTC. Translated, it gives CAWSVNWGRTYGYTF. The whole variable domain, filled in from reference TRBV30 and TRBJ1-2, reads SQTIHQWPATLVQPVGSPLSLECTVEGTSNPNLYWYRQAAGRGLQLLFYSVGIGQISSEVPQNLSASRPQDRQFILSSKKLLLSDSGFYLCAWSVNWGRTYGYTFGSGTRLTVV.

The V call is TRBV2, the J call TRBJ2-3, with 13 bases aligning to TRBD2. The junction had 8 bases not matched to a gene; V was cut back by 8 bases and J by 6 bases. This CDR3 region has 15 residues. CDR1 and CDR2 (germline): SNHLY, FYNNEI. CDR3 sequence (DNA): TGTGCCAGCCGACTAGCGGGAGGCCCTCGGGATACGCAGTATTTT. It specifies CASRLAGGPRDTQYF.

This clonotype was seen at least ten times. This rearrangement joins TRBV20-1 to TRBJ2-1; weak D call: TRBD2 (6 bases). CDR3 length equals 13 residues. Germline loops: CDR1 DFQATT, CDR2 SNEGSKA (reference sequence). Trimming shortened V by 6 bases and J by 2 bases, and 11 bases separated the two germline ends. CDR3: CSADGRTYNEQFF. DNA for the CDR3: TGCAGTGCCGACGGGAGAACCTACAATGAGCAGTTCTTC.